The 10 T cell receptor beta chains listed next were all sequenced from one sample in a study of T cells in Graves' hyperthyroidism and ophthalmopathy. Using RNA transcripts as the source, TCR beta CDR3 regions were amplified. RT-PCR in the first round (using the HTBI primer set) targeted the TCR CDR3. TCRdb used MiXCR to reprocess the multiplex PCR reads, holding one entry per CDR3 protein. The table lists approximately 570,000 distinct CDR3 sequences, just under 20% of them singletons. Material: blood. The receptor set was obtained from a man aged 35-49 years with Graves' ophthalmopathy.

This clonotype occurred many times. The chain uses TRBV7-2 and TRBJ2-7; 13 bases line up with TRBD2. This CDR3 is 15 amino acids long. The junction had 5 bases not matched to a gene; V was cut back by 5 bases and J by 4 bases. Germline assignment: CDR1 SGHTA and CDR2 FQGNSA. CDR3 DNA sequence: TGTGCCAGCAGCCGGACTAGCGGGAGTCAGTACGAGCAGTACTTC. It yields the protein CASSRTSGSQYEQYF.

This clonotype showed up just a few times. The rearrangement joins TRBV3-1 to TRBJ2-1, with D possibly being TRBD2 (6 bases). Germline V gene sequence: CDR1 LGHDT, CDR2 YNNKEL (reference sequence). Deletions cut 4 bases from V and 4 bases from J, with 11 bases between. CDR3 size: 14 residues. The CDR3 nucleotides read TGTGCCAGCAGCCGGCGGGGCGAATACAATGAGCAGTTCTTC. It yields the protein CASSRRGEYNEQFF.

The V call is TRBV20-1, the J call TRBJ2-7; D perhaps matches TRBD1 (6 bases). CDR1 and CDR2 (germline): DFQATT, SNEGSKA (reference sequence). V lost 5 bases, J lost 1 base, and 15 bases lay in between. CDR3 length: 14 residues. The CDR3 DNA is TGCAGTGCTGAGAAGGACAGACTTTCCTACGAGCAGTACTTC. Its translation: CSAEKDRLSYEQYF.

This clonotype appeared many times. The J gene is TRBJ2-1, the V gene TRBV7-9; a possible D gene is TRBD2 (6 bases). The CDR3 has 16 residues. CDR1 and CDR2 from the germline V gene are SEHNR and FQNEAQ (reference sequence). Trimming removed 5 bases from V and 5 bases from J, with 19 bases in between. The CDR3 sequence is CASSPGGLAPNNEQFF. The CDR3 DNA follows: TGTGCCAGCAGCCCCGGCGGGCTAGCGCCCAACAATGAGCAGTTCTTC.

In this sample, this clonotype turned up a few times. The chain links TRBV7-2 to TRBJ2-3; a possible D gene is TRBD2 (5 bases). This CDR3 has 16 amino acids. Trimming removed 1 base from V and 0 bases from J, with 11 bases in between. The germline CDR1 and CDR2 sequences are SGHTA and FQGNSA. CDR3 sequence reads: CASSLGLMLSTDTQYF. The CDR3 DNA is TGTGCCAGCAGCTTAGGACTAATGCTTAGCACAGATACGCAGTATTTT.

This clonotype was counted ten times or more. The chain has TRBV11-2 and TRBJ2-5; 9 nucleotides align to TRBD1. Germline trimming cut 5 bases from V and 5 bases from J; bases unmatched to any gene: 12. The CDR3 spans 16 residues. Germline V gene sequence: CDR1 SGHAT, CDR2 FQNNGV. CDR3 sequence (DNA): TGTGCCAGCAGCCTTCAACAGGGGGCCCGGGGGGAGACCCAGTACTTC. Translation: CASSLQQGARGETQYF.

This clonotype turned up a few times. V is TRBV29-1 and J is TRBJ2-7; D is uncertain. The germline V gene has CDR1 SQVTM and CDR2 ANQGSEA. CDR3 size: 11 residues. Trimming stripped 6 bases from V and 9 bases from J, with 15 bases between. CDR3 in amino acids: CSVDTGLGQYF. DNA of the CDR3: TGCAGCGTCGACACCGGTCTGGGGCAGTACTTC.

The chain is built from TRBV6-1 and TRBJ2-1, with 12 bases lining up with TRBD2. The V gene end was trimmed by 6 bases and the J gene end by 6 bases; junction bases not matched to a gene: 6. The CDR3 loop spans 15 amino acids. Germline CDR1 MNHNS, CDR2 SASEGT. The CDR3 nucleotides read TGTGCCAGCAGCCTAACTAGCGGGGGGCCCAATGAGCAGTTCTTC. Its translation is CASSLTSGGPNEQFF.

This clonotype showed up just once. The chain recombines TRBV9 with TRBJ2-5, with 9 bases aligning to TRBD2. V shed 4 bases and J 5 bases; nucleotides not matched to a gene: 12. CDR3 length: 16 residues. From germline, CDR1 is SGDLS and CDR2 YYNGEE. The CDR3 region has the DNA TGTGCCAGCAGCCCCCGCGGCGGGGGGGCCGGGGAGACCCAGTACTTC. Protein product: CASSPRGGGAGETQYF.

The gene calls are TRBV24-1 and TRBJ2-1; D is perhaps TRBD1 (5 bases). The CDR3 has 12 residues. Trimming cost V 10 bases and J 4 bases, with 10 bases left between them. The germline gives CDR1 KGHDR, CDR2 SFDVKD. In nucleotides, the CDR3 is TGTGCCACTTCGACAGTATACAATGAGCAGTTCTTC. It specifies CATSTVYNEQFF.